A selection of T cell receptor beta chains follows, all from one sample in a study of monozygotic twins with inflammatory bowel disease. TCRdb re-analyzed the 5' RACE reads; it lists each CDR3 protein once, without DNA. This table holds approximately 210,000 distinct CDR3 sequences. Material: blood. These receptor sequences come from a human donor with ulcerative colitis or Crohn's disease, or a healthy co-twin of an affected twin (not recorded which). CDR3s include the opening cysteine and the closing phenylalanine or tryptophan. Fields, in order: V gene, J gene, CDR3 protein.

v_gene: TRBV28
j_gene: TRBJ2-2
CDR3aa: CARRRSEREWHTGELFF

v_gene: TRBV27
j_gene: TRBJ2-7
CDR3aa: CASSLSGRIGYEQYF

v_gene: TRBV12-3/TRBV12-4
j_gene: TRBJ2-1
CDR3aa: CASSFTPYNEQFF

v_gene: TRBV5-1
j_gene: TRBJ2-6
CDR3aa: CASSLGVDSQPGANVLTF

v_gene: TRBV5-1
j_gene: TRBJ1-1
CDR3aa: CASSLERPGRSEAFF

v_gene: TRBV7-2
j_gene: TRBJ2-2
CDR3aa: CASLPTLAESTGELFF

v_gene: TRBV7-2
j_gene: TRBJ1-1
CDR3aa: CASSLYGPGQGATEAFF

v_gene: TRBV7-2
j_gene: TRBJ1-6
CDR3aa: CASRPGLAGSPLHF

v_gene: TRBV5-1
j_gene: TRBJ2-3
CDR3aa: CASSPGQGIADTQYF

v_gene: TRBV5-6
j_gene: TRBJ1-5
CDR3aa: CASSFLGTGGQPQHF

v_gene: TRBV5-1
j_gene: TRBJ1-1
CDR3aa: CASSGRQGSNTEAFF

v_gene: TRBV24-1
j_gene: TRBJ2-3
CDR3aa: CATSVSGQGRSTDTQYF

v_gene: TRBV20-1
j_gene: TRBJ2-3
CDR3aa: CSARKQEADTQYF

v_gene: TRBV7-2
j_gene: TRBJ1-2
CDR3aa: CASSSNRLNYGYTF

v_gene: TRBV18
j_gene: TRBJ2-7
CDR3aa: CASSFGPDYEQYF